These 30 T cell receptor beta chains were sequenced from one sample in a study of CD8 T cells in ankylosing spondylitis. TCRdb reprocessed the 5' RACE reads with MiXCR, giving one entry per CDR3 protein. The repertoire includes approximately 300,000 distinct CDR3 sequences, roughly 20% of them detected once, and 3.5% to 4.5% sits in the top ten. Sequencing was performed on blood, either unsorted or a sorted T cell fraction (not recorded which). Receptors originate from a female donor with ankylosing spondylitis or in good health (not recorded which).

The V call is TRBV5-1, the J call TRBJ2-5; 7 bases fit TRBD1. V shed 2 bases and J 2 bases; nucleotides not matched to a gene: 9. Looked up from germline, CDR1 is SGHRS and CDR2 is YFSETQ. This CDR3 region has 16 residues. The CDR3 DNA reads TGCGCCAGCAGCTTCCGGCGGCCGGGACAGCAAGAGACCCAGTACTTC. Translation: CASSFRRPGQQETQYF. The variable domain in full, with the rest retrieved from reference TRBV5-1 and TRBJ2-5, is KAGVTQTPRYLIKTRGQQVTLSCSPISGHRSVSWYQQTPGQGLQFLFEYFSETQRNKGNFPGRFSGRQFSNSRSEMNVSTLELGDSALYLCASSFRRPGQQETQYFGPGTRLLVL.

The chain joins TRBV20-1 to TRBJ1-3; unclear D gene. This CDR3 has 15 amino acids. The V gene lost 1 base and the J gene lost 4 bases, with 14 bases spanning the gap. Per the germline V gene, CDR1 is DFQATT and CDR2 is SNEGSKA (reference sequence). DNA of the CDR3: TGCAGTGCTAGAGTACCTGCCTTGGGAGGAAACACCATATATTTT. Translation gives CSARVPALGGNTIYF.

This chain's CDR3 is CASSFIRGNEQFF. The CDR3 DNA sequence: TGTGCCAGCAGTTTCATAAGAGGCAATGAGCAGTTCTTC. The gene calls are TRBV12-3 or TRBV12-4 and TRBJ2-1, with D unresolved. This CDR3 is 13 amino acids long. V gave up 3 bases and J gave up 6 bases, with 9 bases separating them.

This clonotype showed up just a few times. The V call is TRBV7-3, the J call TRBJ2-2; D is uncertain. Germline loops: CDR1 SGHTA, CDR2 FQGTGA. Trimming removed 4 bases at V and 1 base at J, with 13 bases between. The CDR3 is 16 amino acids. The CDR3 DNA follows: TGTGCCAGCAGCTCCTCGACGGATTTGAACACCGGGGAGCTGTTTTTT. Its translation: CASSSSTDLNTGELFF.

The chain couples TRBV19 to TRBJ1-5, with D uncertain. Trimming cost V 6 bases and J 2 bases, with 8 bases left between them. The CDR3 contains 13 residues. In germline, CDR1 is LNHDA, CDR2 SQIVND (reference sequence). The CDR3 DNA reads as TGTGCCAGTAGGAGGGATGGCAATCAGCCCCAGCATTTT. Translated: CASRRDGNQPQHF.

This clonotype was observed a few times. The chain recombines TRBV7-9 with TRBJ2-1; D is perhaps TRBD2 (6 bases). The CDR3 contains 15 residues. V was shortened by 5 bases and J by 0 bases, with 11 bases between the two germline ends. Germline V CDR1 and CDR2: SEHNR, FQNEAQ (reference sequence). The CDR3 DNA reads as TGTGCCAGCAGCGGTAGCGGTGGCTCCTACAATGAGCAGTTCTTC. Its protein is CASSGSGGSYNEQFF.

The chain links TRBV18 to TRBJ1-2; tentative D call: TRBD1 (5 bases). Germline V lookup: CDR1 KGHSH, CDR2 LQKENI. This CDR3 is 14 amino acids long. Trimming pared 3 bases from V and 3 bases from J, leaving 11 bases between. The CDR3 sequence is CASSPSGIDYGYTF. The CDR3 bases are TGTGCCAGCTCACCCTCAGGGATCGACTATGGCTACACCTTC.

This chain connects TRBV5-1 to TRBJ1-1; weak D call: TRBD1 (5 bases). The CDR3 totals 15 residues. Looked up from germline, CDR1 is SGHRS and CDR2 is YFSETQ. Trimming removed 4 bases at V and 1 base at J, with 14 bases between. The CDR3 nucleotides read TGCGCCAGCAGCAAGGAGGGACGGAAGAACACTGAAGCTTTCTTT. Translation gives CASSKEGRKNTEAFF. The complete variable domain, with remaining parts taken from reference TRBV5-1 and TRBJ1-1, reads KAGVTQTPRYLIKTRGQQVTLSCSPISGHRSVSWYQQTPGQGLQFLFEYFSETQRNKGNFPGRFSGRQFSNSRSEMNVSTLELGDSALYLCASSKEGRKNTEAFFGQGTRLTVV.

This clonotype turned up a few times. The CDR3 loop reads CASSKRDGTTNEKLFF. CDR3 DNA: TGTGCCAGCAGTAAGCGGGACGGAACAACTAATGAAAAACTGTTTTTT. The chain carries TRBV6-1 and TRBJ1-4, with D perhaps matching TRBD1 (5 bases). The germline V gene has CDR1 MNHNS and CDR2 SASEGT. The CDR3 loop spans 16 amino acids. Trimming removed 5 bases at V and 0 bases at J, with 13 bases between.

This clonotype was seen more than once but under ten times. V and J are TRBV5-6 and TRBJ2-7, with 11 nucleotides matching TRBD1. This CDR3 is 17 amino acids long. CDR1 is SGHDT, CDR2 YYEEEE, per germline. V shed 4 bases and J 5 bases; nucleotides not matched to a gene: 14. The CDR3 sequence: CASSPSDRGLLRNEQYF. The CDR3 DNA follows: TGTGCCAGCAGCCCATCGGACAGGGGGCTTCTTAGGAACGAGCAGTACTTC. Full variable domain (outside the CDR3, taken from reference TRBV5-6 and TRBJ2-7): DAGVTQSPTHLIKTRGQQVTLRCSPKSGHDTVSWYQQALGQGPQFIFQYYEEEERQRGNFPDRFSGHQFPNYSSELNVNALLLGDSALYLCASSPSDRGLLRNEQYFGPGTRLTVT.

The chain uses TRBV20-1 and TRBJ2-2; 13 bases are shared with TRBD2. The CDR3 has 16 amino acids. V trimming: 5 bases; J trimming: 3 bases; junction bases outside the gene matches: 6. Germline CDR1 is DFQATT and CDR2 is SNEGSKA (reference sequence). This CDR3 reads CSARLAGGRDTGELFF. The DNA of the CDR3 is TGCAGTGCTCGACTAGCGGGAGGTCGGGACACCGGGGAGCTGTTTTTT.

This clonotype appeared many times. The genes are TRBV29-1 and TRBJ1-1; D is uncertain. V gave up 5 bases and J gave up 9 bases, with 16 bases separating them. The CDR3 is 12 amino acids. The germline gives CDR1 SQVTM, CDR2 ANQGSEA. The CDR3 DNA is TGCAGCGTTAGCATAGACCTTGATAAAGCTTTCTTT. Protein: CSVSIDLDKAFF. Using reference TRBV29-1 and TRBJ1-1 for the parts outside the CDR3, the full variable domain is SAVISQKPSRDICQRGTSLTIQCQVDSQVTMMFWYRQQPGQSLTLIATANQGSEATYESGFVIDKFPISRPNLTFSTLTVSNMSPEDSSIYLCSVSIDLDKAFFGQGTRLTVV.

This clonotype was counted only a few times. This chain uses TRBV12-3 or TRBV12-4 with TRBJ2-1; D is unresolved. V lost 4 bases, J lost 10 bases, and 8 bases lay in between. The length of the CDR3 is 11 residues. In DNA form, the CDR3 reads TGTGCCAGCAGTTACCTAAGGGAGCAGTTCTTC. It specifies CASSYLREQFF.

This clonotype was recorded a few times. The chain has TRBV20-1 and TRBJ2-7, with 8 positions matching TRBD2. This CDR3 is built from 14 residues. V lost 4 bases to trimming and J lost 0 bases; unmatched junction nucleotides: 5. The germline V gene has CDR1 DFQATT and CDR2 SNEGSKA (reference sequence). The CDR3 sequence is CSAKERGPSYEQYF. The CDR3 DNA reads TGCAGTGCTAAAGAGCGGGGGCCCTCCTACGAGCAGTACTTC.

This clonotype has more than one count but fewer than ten. The chain couples TRBV29-1 to TRBJ2-3; TRBD2 agrees at 12 bases. V shed 4 bases and J 3 bases; nucleotides not matched to a gene: 2. The CDR3 consists of 14 residues. Germline V lookup: CDR1 SQVTM, CDR2 ANQGSEA. The CDR3 DNA reads TGCAGCGTTGTGACTAGCGGGAGTACAGATACGCAGTATTTT. Translating it yields CSVVTSGSTDTQYF.

V usage is TRBV20-1 and J usage is TRBJ2-4; D is undetermined. This CDR3 is built from 16 residues. Per the germline V gene, CDR1 is DFQATT and CDR2 is SNEGSKA (reference sequence). Trimming left V 0 bases short and J 0 bases short, with 12 bases between. CDR3 residues: CSARDSTSLAKNIQYF. CDR3 nucleotide sequence: TGCAGTGCTAGAGATAGCACATCATTAGCCAAAAACATTCAGTACTTC.

This clonotype showed up just a few times. The chain has TRBV12-3 or TRBV12-4 and TRBJ2-2; D gene unclear. This CDR3 contains 13 residues. Between the trimmed V and J ends, which lost 6 bases and 11 bases, there was a span of 16 bases. The CDR3 DNA sequence: TGTGCCAGCAGAGCTGATGTGGTAGGCGAGCTGTTTTTT. Translation gives CASRADVVGELFF.

This clonotype was seen many times. The chain couples TRBV12-3 or TRBV12-4 to TRBJ2-1; no reliable D call. This CDR3 is built from 12 residues. Deletions cut 7 bases from V and 12 bases from J, with 16 bases between. This CDR3 is CASTPDRLWQFF. CDR3 sequence (DNA): TGTGCCAGCACCCCGGACCGCTTGTGGCAGTTCTTC.

The CDR3 DNA reads as TGTGCCAGCAGCTTAATCGCTGCAACTAATGAAAAACTGTTTTTT. Amino acid sequence: CASSLIAATNEKLFF. The genes are TRBV7-2 and TRBJ1-4; D is undetermined. Trimming stripped 2 bases from V and 0 bases from J, with 7 bases between. CDR3 length: 15 amino acids. The germline V gene has CDR1 SGHTA and CDR2 FQGNSA.

In this sample, this clonotype turned up many times. The chain couples TRBV11-2 to TRBJ2-1, with D maybe TRBD1 (5 bases). There are 15 residues in the CDR3. Germline V gives CDR1 SGHAT, CDR2 FQNNGV. V dropped 1 base and J dropped 5 bases, with 12 bases sitting between them. The DNA of the CDR3 is TGTGCCAGCAGCTTAGGTAGTGGGGCCCACAATGAGCAGTTCTTC. This gives the protein CASSLGSGAHNEQFF. The full variable domain, its missing parts supplied by reference TRBV11-2 and TRBJ2-1, is EAGVAQSPRYKIIEKRQSVAFWCNPISGHATLYWYQQILGQGPKLLIQFQNNGVVDDSQLPKDRFSAERLKGVDSTLKIQPAKLEDSAVYLCASSLGSGAHNEQFFGPGTRLTVL.

This clonotype was counted ten times or more. CDR3 sequence: CASRGTGARTEAFF. The CDR3 DNA reads TGTGCCAGCAGGGGAACAGGGGCAAGAACTGAAGCTTTCTTT. J is TRBJ1-1 and V is TRBV12-3 or TRBV12-4; 7 bases line up with TRBD1. V lost 6 bases to trimming and J lost 5 bases; unmatched junction nucleotides: 9. The CDR3 extends over 14 amino acids.

This clonotype was recorded many times. The V and J genes are TRBV6-5 and TRBJ2-3, with D hard to call. The CDR3 has 12 residues. V lost 5 bases to trimming and J lost 3 bases, with 6 bases between them. Looked up from germline, CDR1 is MNHEY and CDR2 is SVGAGI. The CDR3: CASSPTTDTQYF. In DNA, the CDR3 is TGTGCCAGCAGTCCCACGACAGATACGCAGTATTTT.

The genes are TRBV7-3 and TRBJ2-1; TRBD2 aligns across 8 bases. In germline, CDR1 is SGHTA, CDR2 FQGTGA. The CDR3 contains 13 residues. V shed 11 bases, J shed 4 bases, and the junction held 7 bases outside the gene matches. The CDR3 nucleotides are TGTGCCTCGGGGGGGACCCCTTACAATGAGCAGTTCTTC. This codes for CASGGTPYNEQFF.

V and J are TRBV29-1 and TRBJ1-6; a possible D gene is TRBD1 (5 bases). Germline CDR1 and CDR2: SQVTM and ANQGSEA. This CDR3 has 13 residues. Trimming removed 3 bases at V and 9 bases at J, with 12 bases between. The CDR3 DNA is TGCAGCGTTGAGACCTCGGGGGGTTCACCCCTCCACTTT. Protein sequence: CSVETSGGSPLHF. Drawing the rest from reference TRBV29-1 and TRBJ1-6, the complete variable domain is SAVISQKPSRDICQRGTSLTIQCQVDSQVTMMFWYRQQPGQSLTLIATANQGSEATYESGFVIDKFPISRPNLTFSTLTVSNMSPEDSSIYLCSVETSGGSPLHFGNGTRLTVT.

This clonotype was counted at least ten times. The chain carries TRBV7-2 and TRBJ1-3; no reliable D call. V lost 1 base to trimming and J lost 0 bases, with 10 bases between them. Germline CDR1 and CDR2: SGHTA and FQGNSA. This CDR3 has 16 amino acids. This chain's CDR3 is CASSLDNRFSGNTIYF. CDR3 nucleotide sequence: TGTGCCAGCAGCTTAGATAACAGATTCTCTGGAAACACCATATATTTT.

There are a few counts of this clonotype. The rearrangement uses TRBV6-5 and TRBJ2-7; the match to TRBD2 covers 9 bases. This CDR3 region has 15 residues. Germline assignment: CDR1 MNHEY and CDR2 SVGAGI. The V gene end was trimmed by 0 bases and the J gene end by 3 bases; junction bases not matched to a gene: 3. Here the CDR3 reads CASSYSAGGRYEQYF. The CDR3 DNA follows: TGTGCCAGCAGTTACTCGGCGGGGGGGCGCTACGAGCAGTACTTC.

This chain uses TRBV5-6 with TRBJ2-3, with 9 positions matching TRBD2. The length of the CDR3 is 15 residues. The V gene's germline CDR1 is SGHDT and CDR2 YYEEEE. The junction had 6 bases not matched to a gene; V was cut back by 4 bases and J by 3 bases. CDR3 nucleotide sequence: TGTGCCAGCAGCCGCACTAGCGGGTGGACAGATACGCAGTATTTT. The encoded protein is CASSRTSGWTDTQYF.

The chain joins TRBV15 to TRBJ2-1, with a possible D match to TRBD2 (5 bases). The CDR3 is 15 amino acids. CDR1 LNHNV and CDR2 YYDKDF come from the germline V gene (reference sequence). Trimming removed 1 base at V and 7 bases at J, with 14 bases between. The chain's CDR3 is CATSRGVAPRNEQFF. The CDR3, as DNA: TGTGCCACCAGCAGAGGAGTAGCGCCAAGGAATGAGCAGTTCTTC.

In this sample, this clonotype turned up a few times. This chain uses TRBV29-1 with TRBJ2-7, with D possibly matching TRBD1 (7 bases). Per germline, CDR1 SQVTM and CDR2 ANQGSEA. V shed 0 bases and J shed 4 bases, with 16 bases lying between them. The length of the CDR3 is 15 residues. Here the CDR3 reads CSVEDSPGGLYEQYF. The DNA for the CDR3 is TGCAGCGTTGAAGATAGCCCAGGGGGGCTTTACGAGCAGTACTTC.

This clonotype is a singleton in its sample. The chain uses TRBV6-2 or TRBV6-3 and TRBJ2-1; no clear D gene. CDR3 length: 11 amino acids. Germline assignment: CDR1 MNHEY and CDR2 SVGEGT. The V and J ends lost 5 bases and 8 bases respectively, with 7 bases between them. The CDR3 protein is CASSRRYEQFF. The CDR3 DNA is TGTGCCAGCAGTCGTAGATATGAGCAGTTCTTC.